Below are 25 T cell receptor beta chains sequenced from a single sample in a study of radiotherapy plus CTLA-4 blockade in lung cancer. Profiling relied on immunoSEQ multiplex PCR, and the TCRdb table lists in-frame clones only, not all of them. The sample includes tens of thousands of clones, about 79% of them seen just once. The starting material was peripheral blood, obtained from a patient treated with radiotherapy plus ipilimumab. These receptors originate from a human donor with non-small cell lung cancer who had a partial response to radiotherapy plus ipilimumab. Some clones in this sample may be carry-over from other donors' samples.

The rearrangement uses TRBV7-9 and TRBJ2-5, with D maybe TRBD1 (6 bases). Germline loops: CDR1 SEHNR, CDR2 FQNEAQ (reference sequence). The V end was cut by 4 bases, the J end by 1 base, with 19 bases between. The CDR3 has 17 residues. The CDR3 is CASSYSLSSRGQETQYF. CDR3 nucleotides: TGTGCCAGCAGCTACTCGTTGTCTAGCAGGGGCCAAGAGACCCAGTACTTC.

Regarding this clone: Other DNA sequences of this sample code for an identical CDR3. The DNA for the CDR3 is TGTGCCAGCAGTGAAGAGGGACAGGTGTACAATGAGCAGTTCTTC. Translation gives CASSEEGQVYNEQFF. The chain joins TRBV6-1 to TRBJ2-1, with 8 bases that match TRBD1. Unmatched junction bases numbered 3, after V lost 1 base and J lost 4 bases. The CDR3 length is 15 residues. The germline CDR1 and CDR2 sequences are MNHNS and SASEGT.

The chain carries TRBV7-9 and TRBJ2-3, with 10 bases that match TRBD2. Germline V gene data show CDR1 as SEHNR and CDR2 as FQNEAQ (reference sequence). Losses at the gene ends were 4 bases for V and 4 bases for J; bases not matched to a gene: 17. The CDR3 length is 19 residues. CDR3 bases: TGTGCCAGCAGCTCCAACCAGCGGGGGGGAAGCTTCCGCTCAGATACGCAGTATTTT. Translating it yields CASSSNQRGGSFRSDTQYF.

The rearrangement joins TRBV7-3 to TRBJ2-2; D is possibly TRBD2 (5 bases). CDR3 length: 14 amino acids. From germline, CDR1 is SGHTA and CDR2 FQGTGA. Trimming took off 6 bases at V and 4 bases at J, with 12 bases between the two ends. Here the CDR3 reads CASRPSGSTGELFF. Written as DNA, the CDR3 is TGTGCCAGCAGACCAAGCGGAAGCACCGGGGAGCTGTTTTTT.

The V call is TRBV18, the J call TRBJ1-5; unclear D gene. Germline V gene lookup returns CDR1 KGHSH and CDR2 LQKENI. There are 17 residues in the CDR3. V was shortened by 3 bases and J by 2 bases, with 17 bases between the two germline ends. In DNA form, the CDR3 reads TGTGCCAGCTCACCGGAGGGAGTGCCCATAGGCAATCAGCCCCAGCATTTT. Translating it yields CASSPEGVPIGNQPQHF.

The gene calls are TRBV28 and TRBJ2-5; 8 nucleotides align to TRBD2. The ends lost 2 bases at V and 4 bases at J; junction bases unmatched: 3. The CDR3 is 14 residues long. Germline V gives CDR1 MDHEN, CDR2 SYDVKM. In nucleotides, the CDR3 is TGTGCCAGCAGTTTAGGCGGGAGGCGAGAGACCCAGTACTTC. Residues: CASSLGGRRETQYF.

The chain has TRBV11-3 and TRBJ2-7; no clear D gene. Trimming shortened V by 4 bases and J by 0 bases, and 10 bases separated the two germline ends. This CDR3 contains 14 residues. Per germline, CDR1 SGHNT and CDR2 YENEEA. The CDR3 sequence: CASSSPPRSYEQYF. In nucleotides, the CDR3 is TGTGCCAGCAGCTCCCCCCCCCGCTCCTACGAGCAGTACTTC.

This clone was found once. V usage is TRBV2 and J usage is TRBJ2-1, with a possible D match to TRBD2 (6 bases). Trimming left V 7 bases short and J 6 bases short, with 16 bases between. This CDR3 comprises 14 residues. From germline, CDR1 is SNHLY and CDR2 FYNNEI. The CDR3 spells CASIPGVFTNEQFF. CDR3 nucleotides: TGTGCCAGCATCCCGGGAGTTTTTACCAATGAGCAGTTCTTC.

This clone appeared once. This rearrangement joins TRBV20-1 to TRBJ2-7; no reliable D call. This CDR3 spans 11 amino acids. Trimming cost V 6 bases and J 3 bases, with 9 bases left between them. Per the germline V gene, CDR1 is DFQATT and CDR2 is SNEGSKA (reference sequence). The chain's CDR3 is CSATTDYEQYF. CDR3 coding DNA: TGCAGTGCAACGACTGACTACGAGCAGTACTTC.

The rearrangement joins TRBV19 to TRBJ1-5; D possibly corresponds to TRBD1 (6 bases). Germline loops: CDR1 LNHDA, CDR2 SQIVND (reference sequence). V dropped 5 bases and J dropped 0 bases, with 14 bases sitting between them. The CDR3 has 16 residues. The CDR3 spells CASSGRGQFSNQPQHF. CDR3 sequence (DNA): TGTGCCAGTAGTGGGCGAGGACAGTTTAGCAATCAGCCCCAGCATTTT.

By its share, this clone is medium-sized (0.01 to 0.1%). V and J are TRBV29-1 and TRBJ2-2; no reliable D call. The V gene's germline CDR1 is SQVTM and CDR2 ANQGSEA. CDR3 length: 12 residues. V dropped 5 bases and J dropped 1 base, with 5 bases sitting between them. CDR3 region: CSVSLNTGELFF. Here the CDR3 DNA reads TGCAGCGTTTCACTGAACACCGGGGAGCTGTTTTTT.

This chain links TRBV21-1 with TRBJ2-7; the table's D call, TRBD1, has no DNA check behind it. TRBV21-1 corresponds to a pseudogene. CDR3 length equals 17 residues. CDR3 DNA: TGTGCCAGCAGCCAGGGACGGCACGGGACAGGTTTCTACGAGCAGTACTTC. Translating it yields CASSQGRHGTGFYEQYF.

The V and J genes are TRBV29-1 and TRBJ2-5, with a possible D match to TRBD1 (6 bases). Looked up from germline, CDR1 is SQVTM and CDR2 is ANQGSEA. The CDR3 extends over 11 amino acids. The ends were cut back, 4 bases at V and 5 bases at J, with 8 bases in the middle. The CDR3 nucleotides read TGCAGCGTTGGAAGGGGGGAGACCCAGTACTTC. It translates to CSVGRGETQYF. Looking up the rest from reference TRBV29-1 and TRBJ2-5 gives the full variable domain: SAVISQKPSRDICQRGTSLTIQCQVDSQVTMMFWYRQQPGQSLTLIATANQGSEATYESGFVIDKFPISRPNLTFSTLTVSNMSPEDSSIYLCSVGRGETQYFGPGTRLLVL.

V and J are TRBV4-1 and TRBJ2-7, with TRBD1 matching 8 bases. The CDR3 covers 17 residues. The junction had 8 bases not matched to a gene; V was cut back by 0 bases and J by 1 base. In germline, CDR1 is MGHRA, CDR2 YSYEKL. As DNA, the CDR3 is TGCGCCAGCAGCCAAGAGCAGGCAGGGGGCGTTTCCTACGAGCAGTACTTC. Translating it yields CASSQEQAGGVSYEQYF.

This rearrangement joins TRBV7-9 to TRBJ1-1; D is possibly TRBD1 (5 bases). V was clipped by 5 bases and J by 0 bases, with 10 bases between them. The CDR3 runs 14 residues. Germline loops: CDR1 SEHNR, CDR2 FQNEAQ (reference sequence). CDR3 sequence: CASSTDRLNTEAFF. The CDR3 DNA sequence: TGTGCCAGCAGCACCGACAGATTGAACACTGAAGCTTTCTTT.

The V and J genes are TRBV11-2 and TRBJ2-5, with D tentatively TRBD2 (5 bases). Looked up from germline, CDR1 is SGHAT and CDR2 is FQNNGV. Trimming left V 5 bases short and J 7 bases short, with 17 bases between. The CDR3 length is 14 residues. CDR3 DNA: TGTGCCAGCAGCGGAAATAGAGGGCGCGGGACCCAGTACTTC. This encodes CASSGNRGRGTQYF.

This clone is termed medium-sized. The rearrangement uses TRBV6-6 and TRBJ2-1, with D possibly being TRBD1 (5 bases). Germline values: CDR1 MNHNY, CDR2 SVGAGI (reference sequence). Trimming cost V 0 bases and J 7 bases, with 10 bases left between them. This CDR3 is built from 14 residues. Written as DNA, the CDR3 is TGTGCCAGCAGTTACTCCCCAGGGAATAATGAGCAGTTCTTC. Its protein product is CASSYSPGNNEQFF.

This clone has more than one count but fewer than ten. The genes are TRBV19 and TRBJ1-3, with D hard to call. The CDR3 totals 14 residues. V shed 6 bases and J shed 0 bases, with 9 bases lying between them. Germline V lookup: CDR1 LNHDA, CDR2 SQIVND (reference sequence). CDR3 sequence: CASRPGLSGNTIYF. CDR3 sequence (DNA): TGTGCCAGTAGACCTGGGCTCTCTGGAAACACCATATATTTT.

This chain links TRBV7-6 with TRBJ2-3; D is undetermined. CDR3 length: 15 amino acids. Per the germline V gene, CDR1 is SGHVS and CDR2 is FNYEAQ. The V end lost 5 bases, the J end lost 4 bases, and 16 bases lay between the germline ends. The CDR3 here is CASSAGRQTADTQYF. CDR3 nucleotide sequence: TGTGCCAGCAGCGCAGGCCGCCAGACCGCAGATACGCAGTATTTT.

This chain uses TRBV21-1 with TRBJ1-6. TRBV21-1 is labeled a pseudogene. The CDR3 consists of 13 residues. The CDR3 DNA follows: TGTGCCAGCAGGGTCCGGGGGAATTCACCCCTCCACTTT. As protein: CASRVRGNSPLHF.

V gene TRBV2 combines with J gene TRBJ2-3, with 7 bases matching TRBD2. The CDR3 is made up of 15 amino acids. Germline V gene data show CDR1 as SNHLY and CDR2 as FYNNEI. J lost 8 bases, V lost 0 bases, and 8 bases had no gene match. CDR3 coding DNA: TGTGCCAGCAGTGAAGCGGGGGGGGAAGCGGGTACGCAGTATTTT. Translating it yields CASSEAGGEAGTQYF.

The V call is TRBV6-6, the J call TRBJ2-7; TRBD1 aligns across 11 bases. CDR1 is MNHNY and CDR2 is SVGAGI in the germline V gene (reference sequence). The CDR3 consists of 15 residues. The J segment lost 1 base and the V segment lost 6 bases, leaving 5 bases of the junction unmatched. The CDR3 protein is CASRIGQGASYEQYF. CDR3 bases: TGTGCCAGCAGAATCGGACAGGGGGCTTCCTACGAGCAGTACTTC.

The chain combines TRBV28 with TRBJ2-7; no clear D gene. The CDR3 length is 12 residues. Trimming stripped 4 bases from V and 1 base from J, with 5 bases between. The germline CDR1 and CDR2 sequences are MDHEN and SYDVKM. CDR3 sequence reads: CASSWSSYEQYF. DNA for the CDR3: TGTGCCAGCAGTTGGAGTTCCTACGAGCAGTACTTC.

The V and J genes are TRBV7-3 and TRBJ2-3, with a weak D call TRBD2 (5 bases). The CDR3 extends over 13 amino acids. The germline V and J ends were trimmed by 6 bases and 8 bases, with 15 bases remaining between them. Germline values: CDR1 SGHTA, CDR2 FQGTGA. CDR3 residues: CASRSTTAGTQYF. The CDR3, as DNA: TGTGCCAGCAGATCCACCACGGCGGGTACGCAGTATTTT.

The chain employs TRBV7-7 and TRBJ2-1; D may be TRBD1 (5 bases). Germline V CDR1 and CDR2: SSHAT, FNYEAQ (reference sequence). Between the trimmed V and J ends, which lost 1 base and 10 bases, there was a span of 11 bases. The CDR3 is 13 residues long. For the CDR3, the DNA is TGTGCCAGCAGCTTAGGGGGCCGAAGGGAGCAGTTCTTC. Amino acid sequence: CASSLGGRREQFF.